Below are 22 T cell receptor beta chains sequenced from a single sample in a study of blood T cell repertoires in COVID-19. Libraries were prepared by immunoSEQ multiplex PCR; TCRdb keeps only in-frame clonotypes and omits some of them. The data show fewer than 50,000 clones, 70% to 90% seen once. Sequencing used peripheral blood. The receptor source for this set is a man aged 45-60 years with active COVID-19.

The chain links TRBV20-1 to TRBJ1-1; D is undetermined. V gave up 3 bases and J gave up 4 bases, with 12 bases separating them. CDR1 is DFQATT and CDR2 is SNEGSKA in the germline V gene (reference sequence). The CDR3 has 13 residues. Here the CDR3 DNA reads TGCAGTGCTAGTCCCATGATCGGCACTGAAGCTTTCTTT. It codes for CSASPMIGTEAFF.

The chain links TRBV2 to TRBJ2-3, with 8 bases fitting TRBD1. V shed 1 base, J shed 4 bases, and the junction held 7 bases outside the gene matches. The germline V gene encodes CDR1 SNHLY and CDR2 FYNNEI. The CDR3 runs 16 residues. The CDR3 loop reads CASSEGPPGGADTQYF. The CDR3 DNA sequence: TGTGCCAGCAGTGAAGGGCCACCAGGGGGCGCAGATACGCAGTATTTT.

The DNA of the CDR3 is TGTGCCAGCAGTTTTACCGCGGTGGAAGAGACCCAGTACTTC. The encoded protein is CASSFTAVEETQYF. The gene calls are TRBV6-2 or TRBV6-3 and TRBJ2-5; D remains unclear. The CDR3 contains 14 residues. V lost 4 bases to trimming and J lost 3 bases, with 12 bases between them. Germline CDR1 reads MNHEY; CDR2 reads SVGEGT.

The chain recombines TRBV2 with TRBJ1-4, with D uncertain. The CDR3 length is 17 residues. V shed 6 bases and J shed 0 bases, with 17 bases lying between them. The V gene's germline CDR1 is SNHLY and CDR2 FYNNEI. The CDR3 reads CASSYGRGGATNEKLFF. DNA for the CDR3: TGTGCCAGCAGCTACGGGAGAGGAGGTGCAACTAATGAAAAACTGTTTTTT.

The rearrangement uses TRBV2 and TRBJ2-7; 7 positions match TRBD2. Germline loops: CDR1 SNHLY, CDR2 FYNNEI. J gave up 0 bases and V 9 bases, and 8 bases lay outside the gene matches. This CDR3 has 14 amino acids. CDR3 in DNA: TGTGCCAGAGCCCCCGGCGGGGGCTCCTACGAGCAGTACTTC. Its protein product is CARAPGGGSYEQYF.

This chain links TRBV12-5 with TRBJ1-5; no firm D call. V dropped 5 bases and J dropped 8 bases, with 16 bases sitting between them. Germline V CDR1 and CDR2: LGHNT, FRNRAP. This CDR3 is built from 14 residues. CDR3 loop: CASGPGGLNKPQHF. In DNA, the CDR3 is TGTGCTAGTGGTCCGGGAGGGCTGAATAAGCCCCAGCATTTT.

This chain links TRBV6-5 with TRBJ1-1, with 7 bases identical to TRBD1. CDR3 size: 14 residues. V lost 7 bases and J lost 0; bases outside the gene matches: 5. The germline CDR1 and CDR2 sequences are MNHEY and SVGAGI. DNA of the CDR3: TGTGCCAGCAAACGACAGGGAATGAACACTGAAGCTTTCTTT. Protein sequence: CASKRQGMNTEAFF.

The chain uses TRBV18 and TRBJ1-1; D call uncertain. The CDR3 is made up of 17 amino acids. V lost 0 bases and J lost 0, with 14 bases in between. Germline V gives CDR1 KGHSH, CDR2 LQKENI. The CDR3 DNA is TGTGCCAGCTCACCACCATCCCGGGATCCCATGAACACTGAAGCTTTCTTT. It translates to CASSPPSRDPMNTEAFF.

In nucleotides, the CDR3 is TGCAGTGCTAGTTGGCAGAGGGAAGCTTTCTTT. It is translated as CSASWQREAFF. The chain couples TRBV20-1 to TRBJ1-1; no clear D gene. The CDR3 consists of 11 residues. V was shortened by 3 bases and J by 8 bases, with 10 bases between the two germline ends. CDR1 DFQATT and CDR2 SNEGSKA come from the germline V gene (reference sequence).

This rearrangement joins TRBV5-1 to TRBJ2-3; 8 bases line up with TRBD2. The CDR3 runs to 15 residues. Trimming cost V 4 bases and J 5 bases; bases outside gene matches: 9. CDR1 is SGHRS, CDR2 YFSETQ, per germline. This CDR3 is CASSQRGLDLDTQYF. The CDR3 nucleotides are TGCGCCAGCAGCCAACGGGGACTAGACCTAGATACGCAGTATTTT. Supplemented by reference TRBV5-1 and TRBJ2-3, the full variable domain reads KAGVTQTPRYLIKTRGQQVTLSCSPISGHRSVSWYQQTPGQGLQFLFEYFSETQRNKGNFPGRFSGRQFSNSRSEMNVSTLELGDSALYLCASSQRGLDLDTQYFGPGTRLTVL.

This chain uses TRBV10-2 with TRBJ2-7, with D tentatively TRBD1 (6 bases). V gave up 0 bases and J gave up 3 bases, with 9 bases separating them. CDR1 is WSHSY and CDR2 is SAAADI in the germline V gene. This CDR3 has 14 amino acids. In DNA, the CDR3 is TGCGCCAGCAGTGAGTCAGGCAGGGGCTACGAGCAGTACTTC. Encoded protein: CASSESGRGYEQYF.

The chain is built from TRBV28 and TRBJ2-7, with a weak D call TRBD2 (5 bases). The germline V gene has CDR1 MDHEN and CDR2 SYDVKM. CDR3 length: 15 amino acids. Between the trimmed V and J ends, which lost 6 bases and 0 bases, there was a span of 15 bases. CDR3 residues: CASRIGLSPSYEQYF. The CDR3 region has the DNA TGTGCCAGCAGAATCGGACTTTCTCCCTCCTACGAGCAGTACTTC. Supplemented by reference TRBV28 and TRBJ2-7, the full variable domain reads DVKVTQSSRYLVKRTGEKVFLECVQDMDHENMFWYRQDPGLGLRLIYFSYDVKMKEKGDIPEGYSVSREKKERFSLILESASTNQTSMYLCASRIGLSPSYEQYFGPGTRLTVT.

In its sample, this clone was seen once. CDR3 DNA sequence: TGCGCCAGCAGCTTGGCATGGAGCAGCACAGATACGCAGTATTTT. Residues: CASSLAWSSTDTQYF. The chain uses TRBV5-1 and TRBJ2-3; D is uncertain. Trimming stripped 0 bases from V and 0 bases from J, with 8 bases between. CDR1 is SGHRS, CDR2 YFSETQ, per germline. CDR3 size: 15 residues.

J is TRBJ1-6 and V is TRBV30; TRBD1 might be the D (6 bases). V was cut by 2 bases and J by 0 bases, with 14 bases left in between. CDR3 length: 17 amino acids. Germline assignment: CDR1 GTSNPN and CDR2 SVGIG (reference sequence). In DNA form, the CDR3 reads TGTGCCTGGAGTTACAGGGAGGGTAGCTCCTATAATTCACCCCTCCACTTT. Translating it yields CAWSYREGSSYNSPLHF.

The gene calls are TRBV5-4 and TRBJ2-3, with D maybe TRBD2 (7 bases). The germline V gene has CDR1 SGHNT and CDR2 YYREEE (reference sequence). Trimming pared 7 bases from V and 4 bases from J, leaving 13 bases between. The CDR3 extends over 13 amino acids. CDR3 sequence reads: CASAGGAADTQYF. CDR3 bases: TGTGCCAGCGCTGGGGGGGCCGCAGATACGCAGTATTTT.

The J gene is TRBJ2-5, the V gene TRBV7-9; 9 nucleotides agree with TRBD2. The CDR3 spans 14 residues. The ends lost 7 bases at V and 5 bases at J; junction bases unmatched: 8. Germline V lookup: CDR1 SEHNR, CDR2 FQNEAQ (reference sequence). This chain's CDR3 is CASILRGGEETQYF. The DNA of the CDR3 is TGTGCCAGCATTCTGCGGGGGGGCGAGGAGACCCAGTACTTC.

J is TRBJ2-1 and V is TRBV18; TRBD2 matches at 10 bases. V lost 3 bases and J lost 6; bases outside the gene matches: 8. The CDR3 consists of 16 residues. CDR1 KGHSH and CDR2 LQKENI come from the germline V gene. The CDR3, as DNA: TGTGCCAGCTCACCGCAAACCGGGACTAGCGCCAATGAGCAGTTCTTC. It is translated as CASSPQTGTSANEQFF. The full variable domain, in which reference TRBV18 and TRBJ2-1 provide the parts outside the CDR3, is NAGVMQNPRHLVRRRGQEARLRCSPMKGHSHVYWYRQLPEEGLKFMVYLQKENIIDESGMPKERFSAEFPKEGPSILRIQQVVRGDSAAYFCASSPQTGTSANEQFFGPGTRLTVL.

This clone came up once. CDR3 sequence: CASSPLGDALDTQYF. The CDR3 nucleotides read TGTGCCAGCAGTCCCCTAGGAGATGCTTTAGATACGCAGTATTTT. The chain has TRBV27 and TRBJ2-3; no clear D gene. The V end lost 5 bases, the J end lost 5 bases, and 17 bases lay between the germline ends. Looked up from germline, CDR1 is MNHEY and CDR2 is SMNVEV (reference sequence). This CDR3 has 15 amino acids.

J is TRBJ1-4 and V is TRBV4-3; D is unclear. Germline V gene data show CDR1 as LGHNA and CDR2 as YSLEER. Deletions cut 2 bases from V and 2 bases from J, with 6 bases between. This CDR3 contains 14 residues. In nucleotides, the CDR3 is TGCGCCAGCAGCCAACGAGGGACTAATGAAAAACTGTTTTTT. As protein: CASSQRGTNEKLFF.

This rearrangement joins TRBV9 to TRBJ1-2, with TRBD1 identical over 8 bases. The CDR3 length is 14 residues. The germline CDR1 and CDR2 sequences are SGDLS and YYNGEE. The junction had 10 bases not matched to a gene; V was cut back by 4 bases and J by 8 bases. The CDR3 loop is CASSSSDRAKGYTF. The CDR3 DNA reads as TGTGCCAGCAGCTCCTCGGACAGGGCGAAAGGCTACACCTTC.

V usage is TRBV11-3 and J usage is TRBJ1-3; unclear D gene. Per the germline V gene, CDR1 is SGHNT and CDR2 is YENEEA. Trimming removed 3 bases from V and 3 bases from J, with 9 bases in between. The CDR3 is 14 amino acids. The CDR3 DNA sequence: TGTGCCAGCAGCTTCGGCGGGGTTGGAAACACCATATATTTT. Translation gives CASSFGGVGNTIYF. The variable domain in full, with the rest retrieved from reference TRBV11-3 and TRBJ1-3, is EAGVVQSPRYKIIEKKQPVAFWCNPISGHNTLYWYLQNLGQGPELLIRYENEEAVDDSQLPKDRFSAERLKGVDSTLKIQPAELGDSAVYLCASSFGGVGNTIYFGEGSWLTVV.

The V and J genes are TRBV6-5 and TRBJ1-6; TRBD1 matches at 7 bases. Germline CDR1 and CDR2: MNHEY and SVGAGI. Trimming at V came to 4 bases and at J to 10 bases, leaving 4 bases not matched to a gene. The CDR3 is made up of 13 amino acids. The CDR3 DNA sequence: TGTGCCAGCAGTTCTGACAGGGAATCACCCCTCCACTTT. Protein: CASSSDRESPLHF.